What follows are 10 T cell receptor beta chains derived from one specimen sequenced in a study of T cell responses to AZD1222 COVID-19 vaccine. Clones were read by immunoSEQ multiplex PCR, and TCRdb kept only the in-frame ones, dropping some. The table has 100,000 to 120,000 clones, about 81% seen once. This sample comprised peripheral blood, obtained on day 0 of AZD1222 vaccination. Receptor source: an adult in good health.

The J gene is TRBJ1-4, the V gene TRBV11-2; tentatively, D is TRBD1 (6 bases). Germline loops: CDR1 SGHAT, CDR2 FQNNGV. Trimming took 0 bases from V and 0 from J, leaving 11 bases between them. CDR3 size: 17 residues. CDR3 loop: CASSLEGGSATNEKLFF. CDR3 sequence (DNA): TGTGCCAGCAGCTTAGAAGGGGGAAGTGCAACTAATGAAAAACTGTTTTTT.

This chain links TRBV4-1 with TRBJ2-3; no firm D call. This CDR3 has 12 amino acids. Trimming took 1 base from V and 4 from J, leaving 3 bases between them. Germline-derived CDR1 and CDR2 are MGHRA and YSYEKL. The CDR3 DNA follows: TGCGCCAGCAGCCAAGTCCCAGATACGCAGTATTTT. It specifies CASSQVPDTQYF.

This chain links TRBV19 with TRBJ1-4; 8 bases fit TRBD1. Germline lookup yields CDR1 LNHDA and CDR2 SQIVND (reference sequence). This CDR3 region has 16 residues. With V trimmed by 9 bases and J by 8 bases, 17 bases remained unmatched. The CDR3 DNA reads TGTGCCAGCCGCCCGGACAGGGTACCTTCGGGGGAAAAACTGTTTTTT. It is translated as CASRPDRVPSGEKLFF.

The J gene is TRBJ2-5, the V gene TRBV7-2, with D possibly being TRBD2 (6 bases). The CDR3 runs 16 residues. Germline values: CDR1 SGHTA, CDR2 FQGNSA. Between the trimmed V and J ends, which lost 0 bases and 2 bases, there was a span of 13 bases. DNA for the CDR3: TGTGCCAGCAGCTTAGCCAGACTAGGAGGACAAGAGACCCAGTACTTC. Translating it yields CASSLARLGGQETQYF.

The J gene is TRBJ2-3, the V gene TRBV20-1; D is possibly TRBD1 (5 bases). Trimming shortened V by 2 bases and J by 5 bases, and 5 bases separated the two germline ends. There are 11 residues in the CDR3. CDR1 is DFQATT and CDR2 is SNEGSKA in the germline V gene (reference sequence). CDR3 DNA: TGCAGTGCTAGAAGGGGAGATACGCAGTATTTT. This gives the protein CSARRGDTQYF.

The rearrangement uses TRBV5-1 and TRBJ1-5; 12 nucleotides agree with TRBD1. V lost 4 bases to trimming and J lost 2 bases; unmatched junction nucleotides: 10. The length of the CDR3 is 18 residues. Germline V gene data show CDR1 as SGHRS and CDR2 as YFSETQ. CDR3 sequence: CASSPVPGQGAGNQPQHF. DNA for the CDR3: TGCGCCAGCAGCCCTGTCCCGGGACAGGGGGCGGGCAATCAGCCCCAGCATTTT.

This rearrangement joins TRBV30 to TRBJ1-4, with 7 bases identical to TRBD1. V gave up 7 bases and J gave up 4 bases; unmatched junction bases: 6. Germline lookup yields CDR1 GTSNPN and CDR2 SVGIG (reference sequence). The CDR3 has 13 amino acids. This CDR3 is CALRGQINEKLFF. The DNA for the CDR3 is TGTGCCTTACGGGGACAGATTAATGAAAAACTGTTTTTT.

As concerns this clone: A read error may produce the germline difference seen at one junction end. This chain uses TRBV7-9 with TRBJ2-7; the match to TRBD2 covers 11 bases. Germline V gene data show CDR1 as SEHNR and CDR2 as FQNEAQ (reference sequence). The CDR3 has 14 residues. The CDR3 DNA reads TGTGCCAGCAGCCTAGCGGGAGGCTCTTACGAGCAGTACTTC. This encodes CASSLAGGSYEQYF.

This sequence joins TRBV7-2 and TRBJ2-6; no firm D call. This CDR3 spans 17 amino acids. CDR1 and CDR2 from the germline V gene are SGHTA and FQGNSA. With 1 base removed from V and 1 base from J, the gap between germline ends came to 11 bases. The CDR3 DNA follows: TGTGCCAGCAGCTTAGACTTTTCGTTATCTGGGGCCAACGTCCTGACTTTC. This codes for CASSLDFSLSGANVLTF.

This CDR3 reads CASSVAQGRGAEAFF. The CDR3 coding sequence is TGTGCCAGCAGCGTAGCTCAGGGGAGAGGTGCTGAAGCTTTCTTT. This chain joins TRBV9 and TRBJ1-1, with D maybe TRBD1 (6 bases). V was clipped by 0 bases and J by 6 bases, with 15 bases between them. Germline V gene sequence: CDR1 SGDLS, CDR2 YYNGEE. The CDR3 has 15 residues.